This is a list of T cell receptor beta chains from one sample in a study of vaccination effects on CD4 cells after COVID-19. These TCRs' antigens remain unknown. Data came from immunoSEQ multiplex PCR; TCRdb stores just in-frame clones and leaves some out. The table records 55,000 to 80,000 clones, 80% of them present only once. The specimen comprised CD4+ T cells from PBMCs cultured with SARS-CoV-2 spike peptides, sampled before COVID-19 vaccination. Source of these receptors: a human donor who received a COVID-19 vaccine. The conserved cysteine and the conserved F or W are not part of the CDR3 here. The order of the fields is clone size, V gene, CDR3 protein. Expanded clones get a size class; other rows say once, few or many, or leave the size out.

abundance: -
v_gene: TRBV5-6
CDR3aa: ASRDGLRGYT

abundance: -
v_gene: TRBV10-1
CDR3aa: ASRAGQTGELF

abundance: once
v_gene: TRBV2
CDR3aa: ASSESGHTGVYT

abundance: -
v_gene: TRBV7-2
CDR3aa: ASSPWTSGGAVTDTQY

abundance: -
v_gene: TRBV9
CDR3aa: ASSVEASGGALYNEQF

abundance: once
v_gene: TRBV5-1
CDR3aa: ASSSPGRGRTDTQY

abundance: -
v_gene: TRBV11-1
CDR3aa: ASSSDGPQH

abundance: -
v_gene: TRBV19
CDR3aa: ASSIGTGGNIQY

abundance: -
v_gene: TRBV7-2
CDR3aa: ASTGTALGETQY

abundance: -
v_gene: TRBV10-1
CDR3aa: ASSEFLGATDTQY

abundance: once
v_gene: TRBV7-2
CDR3aa: ASSPNPSTDTQY

abundance: -
v_gene: TRBV27
CDR3aa: ASSTLLSQNTEAF

abundance: -
v_gene: TRBV19
CDR3aa: ASISVGANYGYT

abundance: -
v_gene: TRBV3-1/TRBV3-2
CDR3aa: ASSQGTLNTGELF

abundance: once
v_gene: TRBV24-1
CDR3aa: ATSRGTVDTQY

abundance: -
v_gene: TRBV3-1/TRBV3-2
CDR3aa: ASSQLSQPYNEQF

abundance: -
v_gene: TRBV29-1
CDR3aa: SVDQGVETQY

abundance: -
v_gene: TRBV18
CDR3aa: ATRKKTGMDTEAF

abundance: -
v_gene: TRBV28
CDR3aa: ASTETGATANYGYT

abundance: once
v_gene: TRBV2
CDR3aa: ASGEGLAYGYT

abundance: -
v_gene: TRBV18
CDR3aa: ASSPAGGLNYGYT

abundance: -
v_gene: TRBV11-2
CDR3aa: ASSLAARETQY

abundance: -
v_gene: TRBV11-2
CDR3aa: ASSLTSGTYNEQF

abundance: -
v_gene: TRBV4-1
CDR3aa: ASSQVGRLRVYGYT

abundance: few
v_gene: TRBV29-1
CDR3aa: SADQQGTEAF

abundance: -
v_gene: TRBV13
CDR3aa: ASSVTGTPTGELF

abundance: -
v_gene: TRBV12-3/TRBV12-4
CDR3aa: ASSLEGGQPQH

abundance: few
v_gene: TRBV11-1
CDR3aa: ASSPDREADTQY

abundance: -
v_gene: TRBV9
CDR3aa: ASSVMDRRNTGELF

abundance: once
v_gene: TRBV11-2
CDR3aa: ASRSAGTGMFNEQF

abundance: -
v_gene: TRBV19
CDR3aa: ASTVQGWTGELF